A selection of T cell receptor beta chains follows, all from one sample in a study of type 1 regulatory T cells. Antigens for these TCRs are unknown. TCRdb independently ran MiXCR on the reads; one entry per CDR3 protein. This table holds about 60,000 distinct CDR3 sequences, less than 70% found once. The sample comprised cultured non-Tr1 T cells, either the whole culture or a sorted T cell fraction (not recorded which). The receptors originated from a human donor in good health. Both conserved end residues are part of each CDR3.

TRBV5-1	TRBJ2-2	CASSSATGELFF
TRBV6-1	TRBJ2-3	CASSEDGTGGSDTQYF
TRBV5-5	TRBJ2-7	CASRTDLGGTYEQYF
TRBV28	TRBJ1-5	CASQGQVPPQHF
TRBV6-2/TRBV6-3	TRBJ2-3	CASSYSGRGVDTQYF
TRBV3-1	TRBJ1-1	CASSLTGAGNTEAFF
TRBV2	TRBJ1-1	CASTQRAGWDTEAFF
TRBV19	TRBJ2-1	CASTSPDRDTNEQFF
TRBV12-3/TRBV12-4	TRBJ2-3	CASRDLAGADTQYF
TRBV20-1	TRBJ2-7	CSAPGQSDEQYF
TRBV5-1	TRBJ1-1	CASSFSGGTNTEAFF
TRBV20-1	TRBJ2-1	CSANGNYNEQFF
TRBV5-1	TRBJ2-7	CASRNEAGTGTYEQYF
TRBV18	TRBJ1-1	CASSPTKQVNTEAFF
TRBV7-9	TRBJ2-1	CASSAGRGLAEYNEQFF
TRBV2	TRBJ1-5	CASRKGQGQQPQHF
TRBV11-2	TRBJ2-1	CASSPPGLAGGRNEQFF